This paragraph reports one TCR beta chain. Its antigen is still unknown. The CDR3 totals 15 residues. Germline loops: CDR1 MDHEN, CDR2 SYDVKM. V was pared by 7 bases and J by 7 bases, with 10 bases of the junction left unmatched. The sample originates from a study of OX40 agonist ivuxolimab in advanced cancers. Study context: Allowance was made for prior anti-PD-1, anti-PD-L1 or anti-CTLA-4 therapy, and about 40% had some. Study observations and caveats: At 0.1-3.0 mg/kg, partial responders had clonal expansion among the lowest observed. Antigen specificity was not determined for the expanded peripheral T cells.

Sequenced by immunoSEQ multiplex PCR; TCRdb stores in-frame clones only, minus some. The sample contains fewer than 90,000 clones, around 91% of which appear only once. This specimen consisted of CD4+ or CD8+ T cells sorted from blood, obtained in a trial of the OX40 agonist ivuxolimab. The gene calls are TRBV28 and TRBJ2-2; 9 bases agree with TRBD1. This sequence was found in an adult with an advanced solid tumor such as melanoma, head and neck, liver or kidney cancer. In nucleotides, the CDR3 is TGTGCCAGCATTTCCCCGGGACAGGGTCTCGGGGAGCTGTTTTTT. Amino acid sequence: CASISPGQGLGELFF.